The present TCR beta chain was sequenced within a study of shared clonotypes between healthy human individuals. Study at large: The donor group consisted of a couple of women and three men, aged 18 to 49.

Generated by immunoSEQ multiplex PCR, the TCRdb table keeps only in-frame clones and is missing some. The sample carries about 2.4 million clones, roughly 93% recorded once. Turning to this clone: Its target is unknown. This specimen includes other DNA sequences encoding the same CDR3.

The study's findings and limits: Compared with memory subsets, naive subsets generally had larger estimated richness. The rarefaction results pointed to incomplete sorted-subset sequencing despite large depth.

The TCR was taken from a man younger than 35 in good health. Some clones in this sample may be carry-over from other donors' samples. Input material: naive CD4+ T cells from PBMCs. Stated subset: CD45RA+ positively selected.

In DNA form, the CDR3 reads TGTGCCAGCAGCCTAGGGACAGGGGCAGATACGCAGTATTTT. It yields the protein CASSLGTGADTQYF. The V and J genes are TRBV7-9 and TRBJ2-3; 10 bases are shared with TRBD1. The CDR3 is 14 residues long. Germline V gene data show CDR1 as SEHNR and CDR2 as FQNEAQ (reference sequence). The V segment lost 5 bases and the J segment 4 bases; nucleotides outside the gene matches: 3.